The subject of this entry is one T cell receptor beta chain. The antigen remains undetermined. The entry originates in a study of blood T cells in healthy people across ages. The second PCR ran about 6 to 11 cycles with a sample-barcoded 5' primer and J-beta primers. TCRdb re-called the 5' RACE reads through MiXCR, storing one row per CDR3 protein. This sample carries around 1.5 million distinct CDR3 sequences, 30% to 35% of them seen once, and the ten largest clones take about 11%. Germline CDR1 SQVTM, CDR2 ANQGSEA. V dropped 3 bases and J dropped 3 bases, with 18 bases sitting between them. The CDR3 loop spans 15 amino acids. Study-wide findings and caveats: Shifts in expanded clonotypes may have been confounded by donor CMV status, which was unknown.

The sample taken for sequencing was blood. This sequence joins TRBV29-1 and TRBJ2-7, with D possibly being TRBD1 (5 bases). The receptor was derived from a woman aged 25 to 39 in good health. The CDR3 nucleotides read TGCAGCGTTGATAAGGGGAAGGGTCAGTTCTACGAGCAGTACTTC. This codes for CSVDKGKGQFYEQYF.